This is a list of T cell receptor beta chains from one sample in a study of cytomegalovirus exposure and HLA in healthy donors. Method: immunoSEQ multiplex PCR; TCRdb's copy keeps in-frame clones and lacks some. The sample lists some 180,000 clones, roughly 87% seen once, with approximately 0.23% in the top ten. The source material was PBMCs. The receptors were sampled from a girl under two years old in good health and CMV-seronegative. Both conserved end residues are part of each CDR3. The D gene is left open where the match is weak. Clone size, where shown, is once, few, many, or a class for clones that have expanded.

j_call,v_call,clone_size,d_call,cdr3_nt,cdr3_aa
TRBJ1-2,TRBV7-2,.,TRBD1,TGTGCCAGCAGCTTAGGACAGGGGTCTGGCGGCTACACCTTC,CASSLGQGSGGYTF
TRBJ1-2,TRBV4-3,.,.,TGCGCCAGCAGCCAGGGCTTTAATTCGAACTATGGCTACACCTTC,CASSQGFNSNYGYTF
TRBJ2-7,TRBV5-4,.,TRBD1,TGTGCCAGCAGCCCCTGGGGACAGGAATCCGAGCAGTACTTC,CASSPWGQESEQYF
TRBJ2-3,TRBV6-4,.,TRBD2,TGTGCCAGCAATCGACTAGCGGGAGTAACAGATACGCAGTATTTT,CASNRLAGVTDTQYF
TRBJ2-7,TRBV7-9,.,TRBD1,TGTGCCAGCAGCCCCCAGGGACAGTCCTACGAGCAGTACTTC,CASSPQGQSYEQYF
TRBJ2-3,TRBV19,.,.,TGTGCCACCGCGAGGGGGGATACGCAGTATTTT,CATARGDTQYF
TRBJ2-3,TRBV7-6,once,TRBD2,TGTGCCAGCAGCTTGCAAACCGGGACTAGGGAAACAGATACGCAGTATTTT,CASSLQTGTRETDTQYF
TRBJ1-6,TRBV5-1,.,.,TGCGCCAGCAGCTTGGTCCCAGTTAATTCACCCCTCCACTTT,CASSLVPVNSPLHF
TRBJ1-5,TRBV10-3,few,.,TGTGCCATCAGTGACTCCGGGGGCAATCAGCCCCAGCATTTT,CAISDSGGNQPQHF
TRBJ1-5,TRBV6-5,.,TRBD1,TGTGCCAGCAGTTCTACAGGGGGCTACGGTCAGCCCCAGCATTTT,CASSSTGGYGQPQHF
TRBJ2-7,TRBV4-1,.,TRBD2,TGCGCCAGCAGCCAAGTACTCGCGGGAGGGCATCAGCAGTACTTC,CASSQVLAGGHQQYF
TRBJ2-7,TRBV7-3,.,TRBD2,TGTGCCAGCAGCTTAATGCCGGGGGGATACGAGCAGTACTTC,CASSLMPGGYEQYF
TRBJ2-5,TRBV7-6,.,.,TGTGCCAGCAGCCCCCCTTGGAGGGGCTGGGAGACCCAGTACTTC,CASSPPWRGWETQYF